These T cell receptor beta chains were read from a single sample in a study of post-analysis software for immune sequencing data. TCRdb re-analysed the PCR reads in MiXCR, keeping a single row per CDR3 protein. The sample holds roughly 800,000 distinct CDR3 sequences; around 53% are singletons and the top ten take 4.6%. Material: blood. The receptors originated from a girl aged 10 to 17 with multiple sclerosis. Each CDR3 is given with its conserved first and last residue. D genes are given only for firm matches. Clone size is given for some rows only: seen once, a few or many times, or a class if the clone is expanded.

v_gene: TRBV20-1; abundance: once; j_gene: TRBJ1-2; d_gene: .; CDR3aa: CSARLSSTNYGYTF; CDR3nt: TGCAGTGCTAGGCTATCCTCCACGAACTATGGCTACACCTTC
v_gene: TRBV2; abundance: .; j_gene: TRBJ2-7; d_gene: .; CDR3aa: CASLEGHPSEQYF; CDR3nt: TGTGCCAGCTTGGAGGGCCATCCTTCCGAGCAGTACTTC
v_gene: TRBV5-1; abundance: once; j_gene: TRBJ1-4; d_gene: .; CDR3aa: CASSWEGGANEKLFF; CDR3nt: TGCGCCAGCAGCTGGGAGGGGGGAGCTAATGAAAAACTGTTTTTT
v_gene: TRBV5-1; abundance: .; j_gene: TRBJ2-7; d_gene: TRBD2; CDR3aa: CASRPSGTSGEQYF; CDR3nt: TGCGCCAGCAGGCCTAGCGGAACATCGGGAGAGCAGTACTTC
v_gene: TRBV7-9; abundance: .; j_gene: TRBJ2-3; d_gene: TRBD2; CDR3aa: CASHLAGTDTQYF; CDR3nt: TGTGCCAGCCACCTAGCGGGCACAGATACGCAGTATTTT
v_gene: TRBV29-1; abundance: .; j_gene: TRBJ2-4; d_gene: TRBD2; CDR3aa: CSVGILAGGNIQYF; CDR3nt: TGCAGCGTTGGGATACTAGCGGGAGGAAACATTCAGTACTTC
v_gene: TRBV12-3/TRBV12-4; abundance: .; j_gene: TRBJ2-3; d_gene: .; CDR3aa: CASSPGWGSLDTQYF; CDR3nt: TGTGCCAGCAGCCCCGGCTGGGGTTCTTTAGATACGCAGTATTTT
v_gene: TRBV7-9; abundance: .; j_gene: TRBJ2-4; d_gene: .; CDR3aa: CASSLGLAGLAKNIQYF; CDR3nt: TGTGCCAGCAGCTTAGGACTGGCCGGGCTAGCCAAAAACATTCAGTACTTC
v_gene: TRBV4-2; abundance: .; j_gene: TRBJ2-7; d_gene: .; CDR3aa: CASSQGRPNSGYLSYEQYF; CDR3nt: TGTGCCAGCAGCCAAGGTCGGCCCAACTCTGGATATCTTTCCTACGAGCAGTACTTC
v_gene: TRBV5-1; abundance: .; j_gene: TRBJ2-5; d_gene: TRBD2; CDR3aa: CASSLIPGGFNNEQYF; CDR3nt: TGCGCCAGCAGCTTGATTCCGGGAGGGTTTAACAATGAGCAGTACTTC
v_gene: TRBV20-1; abundance: .; j_gene: TRBJ2-3; d_gene: .; CDR3aa: CSARDFRTDAQYF; CDR3nt: TGCAGTGCTAGAGATTTTCGCACAGATGCGCAGTATTTT
v_gene: TRBV29-1; abundance: few; j_gene: TRBJ1-1; d_gene: .; CDR3aa: CSVGDKLNTEAFF; CDR3nt: TGCAGCGTTGGGGACAAACTAAACACTGAAGCTTTCTTT
v_gene: TRBV12-3/TRBV12-4; abundance: .; j_gene: TRBJ2-5; d_gene: .; CDR3aa: CASSLGEAGTQYF; CDR3nt: TGTGCCAGCAGTTTGGGGGAGGCCGGGACCCAGTACTTC
v_gene: TRBV4-2; abundance: few; j_gene: TRBJ2-7; d_gene: TRBD2; CDR3aa: CASSQDELTSGTYEQYF; CDR3nt: TGTGCCAGCAGCCAAGATGAGTTGACTAGCGGGACCTACGAGCAGTACTTC
v_gene: TRBV5-1; abundance: .; j_gene: TRBJ2-2; d_gene: TRBD1; CDR3aa: CASSLDTGVNTGELFF; CDR3nt: TGCGCCAGCAGCTTGGATACAGGGGTGAACACCGGGGAGCTGTTTTTT
v_gene: TRBV3-1; abundance: few; j_gene: TRBJ1-5; d_gene: .; CDR3aa: CASSQHNQPQHF; CDR3nt: TGTGCCAGCAGCCAACACAATCAGCCCCAGCATTTT
v_gene: TRBV7-3; abundance: .; j_gene: TRBJ2-1; d_gene: .; CDR3aa: CASSRPRGQFF; CDR3nt: TGTGCCAGCAGTCGTCCCCGGGGGCAGTTCTTC
v_gene: TRBV27; abundance: once; j_gene: TRBJ2-5; d_gene: TRBD2; CDR3aa: CASSRIGGLAGVQETQYF; CDR3nt: TGTGCCAGCAGCCGAATTGGGGGGCTAGCGGGAGTCCAAGAGACCCAGTACTTC